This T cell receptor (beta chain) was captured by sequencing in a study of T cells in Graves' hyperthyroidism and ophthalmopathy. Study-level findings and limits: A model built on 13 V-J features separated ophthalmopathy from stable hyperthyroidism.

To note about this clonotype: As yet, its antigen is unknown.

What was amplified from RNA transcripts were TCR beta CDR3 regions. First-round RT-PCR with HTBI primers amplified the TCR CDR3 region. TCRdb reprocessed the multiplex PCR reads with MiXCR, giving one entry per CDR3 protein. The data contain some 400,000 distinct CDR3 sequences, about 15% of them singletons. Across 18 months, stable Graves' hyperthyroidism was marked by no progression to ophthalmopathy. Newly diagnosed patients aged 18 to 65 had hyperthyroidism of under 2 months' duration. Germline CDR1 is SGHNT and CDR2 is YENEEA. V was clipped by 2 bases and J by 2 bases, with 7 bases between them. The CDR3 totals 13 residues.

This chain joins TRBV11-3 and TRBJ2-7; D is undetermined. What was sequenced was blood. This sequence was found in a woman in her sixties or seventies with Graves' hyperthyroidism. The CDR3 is CASSLPLTYEQYF. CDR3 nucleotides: TGTGCCAGCAGCTTACCCCTAACCTACGAGCAGTACTTC.